Listed below are T cell receptor beta chains from one sample, sequenced in a study of cytomegalovirus exposure and HLA in healthy donors. Repertoires were generated with immunoSEQ multiplex PCR, while TCRdb's copy carries only in-frame clones and drops some. The sample consists of 60,000 to 90,000 clones, 70% to 80% of them appearing once. Sequenced material: PBMCs. Receptor source: a woman aged 50 to 60 in good health and CMV-seropositive. Both conserved end residues are part of each CDR3. Rows may omit the clone size; those that give it use once, few, many or a size class.

cdr3_aa: CSIRGGGGYGYTF
j_call: TRBJ1-2
v_call: TRBV29-1
clone_size: few

cdr3_aa: CASSDWAGLHEQYF
j_call: TRBJ2-7
v_call: TRBV5-5
clone_size: .

cdr3_aa: CASSPLAGGLYNEQFF
j_call: TRBJ2-1
v_call: TRBV6-4
clone_size: few

cdr3_aa: CASSTSGGGNYGYTF
j_call: TRBJ1-2
v_call: TRBV19
clone_size: .

cdr3_aa: CASSDGNQPQHF
j_call: TRBJ1-5
v_call: TRBV25-1
clone_size: few

cdr3_aa: CASSVSIDYNQPQHF
j_call: TRBJ1-5
v_call: TRBV2
clone_size: .

cdr3_aa: CASSPPNQREVYEQYF
j_call: TRBJ2-7
v_call: TRBV18
clone_size: .

cdr3_aa: CASRSTGTSTDTQYF
j_call: TRBJ2-3
v_call: TRBV9
clone_size: .

cdr3_aa: CASTGVAEETQYF
j_call: TRBJ2-5
v_call: TRBV18
clone_size: .

cdr3_aa: CASSYGTGQETQYF
j_call: TRBJ2-5
v_call: TRBV6-5
clone_size: .

cdr3_aa: CASIPGLDGAPLHF
j_call: TRBJ1-6
v_call: TRBV2
clone_size: .

cdr3_aa: CASSPRQDTDTQYF
j_call: TRBJ2-3
v_call: TRBV27
clone_size: .

cdr3_aa: CASGSNRDRAIETQYF
j_call: TRBJ2-5
v_call: TRBV2
clone_size: once

cdr3_aa: CASSLAGYGYTF
j_call: TRBJ1-2
v_call: TRBV5-1
clone_size: .

cdr3_aa: CASSLDRQGGIQYF
j_call: TRBJ2-4
v_call: TRBV7-9
clone_size: .

cdr3_aa: CASSYAGGPYEQYF
j_call: TRBJ2-7
v_call: TRBV6-5
clone_size: .

cdr3_aa: CASTDGTGGGEQYF
j_call: TRBJ2-7
v_call: TRBV28
clone_size: .

cdr3_aa: CASSEQGDEQYF
j_call: TRBJ2-7
v_call: TRBV7-2
clone_size: .

cdr3_aa: CASIDGSIGANVLTF
j_call: TRBJ2-6
v_call: TRBV19
clone_size: .

cdr3_aa: CAIRDRDLGEQYF
j_call: TRBJ2-7
v_call: TRBV10-3
clone_size: .

cdr3_aa: CATSALQRGKETQYF
j_call: TRBJ2-5
v_call: TRBV15
clone_size: .

cdr3_aa: CASTGQGTEQYF
j_call: TRBJ2-7
v_call: TRBV5-6
clone_size: .

cdr3_aa: CASSSQGSATNEKLFF
j_call: TRBJ1-4
v_call: TRBV9
clone_size: .

cdr3_aa: CASSLEAGGHGDTQYF
j_call: TRBJ2-3
v_call: TRBV5-4
clone_size: .

cdr3_aa: CATSRGGSTGELFF
j_call: TRBJ2-2
v_call: TRBV28
clone_size: .

cdr3_aa: CAFPKETGRGYTF
j_call: TRBJ1-2
v_call: TRBV30
clone_size: .

cdr3_aa: CASSGRGSNQPQHF
j_call: TRBJ1-5
v_call: TRBV10-2
clone_size: .

cdr3_aa: CASSGGGRNSPLHF
j_call: TRBJ1-6
v_call: TRBV2
clone_size: .

cdr3_aa: CASSQQQDIQETQYF
j_call: TRBJ2-5
v_call: TRBV19
clone_size: few

cdr3_aa: CASSTQGASYEQYF
j_call: TRBJ2-7
v_call: TRBV5-4
clone_size: .

cdr3_aa: CSSSLGQFQYF
j_call: TRBJ2-7
v_call: TRBV7-9
clone_size: .

cdr3_aa: CASSLQGAQETQYF
j_call: TRBJ2-5
v_call: TRBV7-2
clone_size: once

cdr3_aa: CASSSLTTGDQETQYF
j_call: TRBJ2-5
v_call: TRBV5-1
clone_size: .

cdr3_aa: CASSPRGSPSYEQYF
j_call: TRBJ2-7
v_call: TRBV19
clone_size: .

cdr3_aa: CASSLFSTNEKLFF
j_call: TRBJ1-4
v_call: TRBV5-4
clone_size: once

cdr3_aa: CASSLQGLSYEQYF
j_call: TRBJ2-7
v_call: TRBV28
clone_size: once

cdr3_aa: CASSLGSDQPQHF
j_call: TRBJ1-5
v_call: TRBV11-1
clone_size: .

cdr3_aa: CASSEGRRNTEAFF
j_call: TRBJ1-1
v_call: TRBV10-1
clone_size: .

cdr3_aa: CASSEAMGLAGNEQFF
j_call: TRBJ2-1
v_call: TRBV2
clone_size: few

cdr3_aa: CASRPGTDEKLFF
j_call: TRBJ1-4
v_call: TRBV10-2
clone_size: .

cdr3_aa: CASSYNQGQDEKLFF
j_call: TRBJ1-4
v_call: TRBV5-1
clone_size: .

cdr3_aa: CSSSHSGQGAVGELFF
j_call: TRBJ2-2
v_call: TRBV7-9
clone_size: .

cdr3_aa: CAWSVLGGPEAFF
j_call: TRBJ1-1
v_call: TRBV30
clone_size: .

cdr3_aa: CASSQGPPTSGSFYEQYF
j_call: TRBJ2-7
v_call: TRBV4-1
clone_size: .

cdr3_aa: CASRVVARTEAFF
j_call: TRBJ1-1
v_call: TRBV19
clone_size: .

cdr3_aa: CASSFLAENEQFF
j_call: TRBJ2-1
v_call: TRBV5-1
clone_size: .

cdr3_aa: CASGGQGAQHF
j_call: TRBJ1-5
v_call: TRBV5-8
clone_size: few

cdr3_aa: CASSADRNMNTEAFF
j_call: TRBJ1-1
v_call: TRBV5-4
clone_size: .

cdr3_aa: CASSLGIAGGNNEQFF
j_call: TRBJ2-1
v_call: TRBV7-2
clone_size: .

cdr3_aa: CASSLFVGPSYEQYF
j_call: TRBJ2-7
v_call: TRBV7-2
clone_size: few

cdr3_aa: CASSARTATTNVLTF
j_call: TRBJ2-6
v_call: TRBV9
clone_size: .

cdr3_aa: CASSLDAWTGGNQPQHF
j_call: TRBJ1-5
v_call: TRBV5-5
clone_size: .

cdr3_aa: CASSPDRASYEQYF
j_call: TRBJ2-7
v_call: TRBV4-3
clone_size: .

cdr3_aa: CASSLAGRGSDQPQHF
j_call: TRBJ1-5
v_call: TRBV7-8
clone_size: .

cdr3_aa: CASRRGSTNEKLFF
j_call: TRBJ1-4
v_call: TRBV7-8
clone_size: .